This T cell receptor beta chain was sequenced for a study of neurological immune-mediated disorders. About the study: Disease course was recorded as relapsing-remitting for about 31 and secondary progressive for about 9% of the roughly 35 multiple sclerosis patients.

This clonotype was recorded many times. Its matching antigen is unknown. This CDR3 comprises 13 residues. V was cut by 5 bases and J by 15 bases, with 20 bases left in between. CDR1 and CDR2 (germline): SGHTA, FQGNSA. Study observations and caveats: Phylogenetic grouping assigned the repertoires of 18 of 34 multiple sclerosis patients to a single cluster of related CDR3 sequences. This cluster may be a repertoire-level signature.

Synthesis of cDNA was accomplished via 5'RACE employing 10-nucleotide random UMIs. Each CDR3 protein gets one entry after TCRdb re-called the 5' RACE reads with MiXCR. The sample contains about 120,000 distinct CDR3 sequences, around 3% of which appear only once. The receptor was derived from a woman in her twenties or thirties with multiple sclerosis. The specimen sequenced was PBMCs. The chain joins TRBV7-2 to TRBJ2-1; D might be TRBD1 (6 bases). The DNA of the CDR3 is TGTGCCAGCAGCCCACAGGGAGCGGCAGATGGGTTCTTC. Its translation: CASSPQGAADGFF. Full variable domain (missing parts from reference TRBV7-2 and TRBJ2-1): GAGVSQSPSNKVTEKGKDVELRCDPISGHTALYWYRQSLGQGLEFLIYFQGNSAPDKSGLPSDRFSAERTGGSVSTLTIQRTQQEDSAVYLCASSPQGAADGFFGPGTRLTVL.